Following are 15 T cell receptor beta chains from one sample sequenced in a study of blood T cell repertoires in COVID-19. Profiling relied on immunoSEQ multiplex PCR, and the TCRdb table lists in-frame clones only, not all of them. The repertoire holds over 150,000 clones, about nine tenths seen once, with around 4% in the top ten. Material: peripheral blood. The receptors shown here come from a woman in her sixties who had recovered from COVID-19.

The chain joins TRBV24-1 to TRBJ2-1; tentative D call: TRBD2 (6 bases). V shed 0 bases and J shed 5 bases, with 10 bases lying between them. The germline V gene has CDR1 KGHDR and CDR2 SFDVKD. The length of the CDR3 is 15 residues. The CDR3 sequence is CATSDLQGLDNEQFF. The CDR3 region has the DNA TGTGCCACCAGTGATTTGCAGGGACTCGACAATGAGCAGTTCTTC.

The V gene is TRBV7-6, the J gene TRBJ1-3, with 7 bases identical to TRBD1. J gave up 2 bases and V 5 bases, and 9 bases lay outside the gene matches. Looked up from germline, CDR1 is SGHVS and CDR2 is FNYEAQ. The CDR3 sequence is 16 residues long. The CDR3 reads CASSQYRGPAGNTIYF. In DNA form, the CDR3 reads TGTGCCAGCAGCCAGTACAGGGGTCCCGCTGGAAACACCATATATTTT.

The chain employs TRBV2 and TRBJ1-6; 11 bases align to TRBD1. The CDR3 has 15 residues. CDR1 and CDR2 from the germline V gene are SNHLY and FYNNEI. The ends lost 4 bases at V and 6 bases at J; junction bases unmatched: 2. CDR3 amino acids: CASSGTGGLNSPLHF. In nucleotides, the CDR3 is TGTGCCAGCAGTGGGACAGGGGGCCTTAATTCACCCCTCCACTTT.

This clone came up a few times. CDR3 DNA: TGTGCCAGCAGCTTAAACCAGGGTGACGAAAAACTGTTTTTT. Translated, it gives CASSLNQGDEKLFF. The chain combines TRBV7-9 with TRBJ1-4; possible D gene TRBD1, 5 bases. CDR3 length: 14 residues. In germline, CDR1 is SEHNR, CDR2 FQNEAQ (reference sequence). Trimming removed 2 bases at V and 8 bases at J, with 12 bases between.

The gene calls are TRBV11-2 and TRBJ1-1; maybe TRBD1 (5 bases). Trimming cost V 5 bases and J 1 base, with 11 bases left between them. Germline V gene sequence: CDR1 SGHAT, CDR2 FQNNGV. This CDR3 has 14 amino acids. The CDR3 region has the DNA TGTGCCAGCAGCCCAGGGACTGCGAACACTGAAGCTTTCTTT. This codes for CASSPGTANTEAFF.

V and J are TRBV14 and TRBJ2-6; maybe TRBD2 (7 bases). V was trimmed by 4 bases and J by 0 bases, leaving 16 bases between them. Germline V gives CDR1 SGHDN, CDR2 FVKESK. The CDR3 is 18 residues long. This chain's CDR3 is CASSPWGGLNSGANVLTF. The CDR3 DNA follows: TGTGCCAGCAGCCCCTGGGGGGGGCTAAACTCTGGGGCCAACGTCCTGACTTTC.

The rearrangement uses TRBV6-2 or TRBV6-3 and TRBJ1-5, with a tentative D call TRBD1 (6 bases). V shed 6 bases and J shed 4 bases, with 16 bases lying between them. The CDR3 contains 15 residues. The V gene's germline CDR1 is MNHEY and CDR2 SVGEGT. CDR3 DNA sequence: TGTGCCAGCAGCCACTATACAGGGCCGAATCAGCCCCAGCATTTT. Protein sequence: CASSHYTGPNQPQHF.

This clone has just one count. The CDR3 coding sequence is TGTGCCAGTACCATCGGGTTTCCCTATGGCTACACCTTC. Translated, it gives CASTIGFPYGYTF. The chain uses TRBV19 and TRBJ1-2; no clear D. Germline-derived CDR1 and CDR2 are LNHDA and SQIVND (reference sequence). V lost 7 bases, J lost 4 bases, and 13 bases lay in between. The CDR3 runs 13 residues.

The chain links TRBV20-1 to TRBJ1-5; D call uncertain. CDR1 is DFQATT, CDR2 SNEGSKA, per germline (reference sequence). V was cut by 6 bases and J by 0 bases, with 15 bases left in between. CDR3 length equals 15 residues. The DNA of the CDR3 is TGCAGTGCAAGTTCCACCTATTATAGCAATCAGCCCCAGCATTTT. It yields the protein CSASSTYYSNQPQHF.

The CDR3 region is CSVEAGGGQETQYF. The CDR3 region has the DNA TGCAGCGTTGAAGCGGGGGGGGGCCAAGAGACCCAGTACTTC. V gene TRBV29-1 combines with J gene TRBJ2-5, with 8 bases aligning to TRBD2. From germline, CDR1 is SQVTM and CDR2 ANQGSEA. CDR3 length: 14 residues. The junction had 2 bases not matched to a gene; V was cut back by 1 base and J by 1 base. The full variable domain, rest sourced from reference TRBV29-1 and TRBJ2-5, is SAVISQKPSRDICQRGTSLTIQCQVDSQVTMMFWYRQQPGQSLTLIATANQGSEATYESGFVIDKFPISRPNLTFSTLTVSNMSPEDSSIYLCSVEAGGGQETQYFGPGTRLLVL.

The rearrangement joins TRBV5-1 to TRBJ2-5, with D uncertain. The CDR3 spans 13 residues. From germline, CDR1 is SGHRS and CDR2 YFSETQ. The ends were cut back, 6 bases at V and 0 bases at J, with 9 bases in the middle. CDR3 sequence: CASTDTYQETQYF. The CDR3 DNA is TGCGCCAGCACCGACACGTACCAAGAGACCCAGTACTTC.

This sequence joins TRBV5-1 and TRBJ2-7, with a weak D call TRBD2 (6 bases). V dropped 0 bases and J dropped 3 bases, with 13 bases sitting between them. The CDR3 runs to 15 residues. Germline V gene sequence: CDR1 SGHRS, CDR2 YFSETQ. CDR3 sequence reads: CASSLGAGTYYEQYF. CDR3 nucleotides: TGCGCCAGCAGCTTGGGGGCGGGGACGTACTACGAGCAGTACTTC.

The chain employs TRBV6-5 and TRBJ2-7; TRBD1 matches at 8 bases. Germline assignment: CDR1 MNHEY and CDR2 SVGAGI. The J segment lost 2 bases and the V segment lost 6 bases, leaving 9 bases of the junction unmatched. There are 15 residues in the CDR3. The CDR3 spells CASSLAGTGTYEQYF. DNA of the CDR3: TGTGCCAGCAGCCTCGCCGGGACAGGAACCTACGAGCAGTACTTC.

The chain is built from TRBV15 and TRBJ2-7; TRBD1 agrees at 10 bases. The CDR3 runs to 17 residues. The J segment lost 4 bases and the V segment lost 1 base, leaving 10 bases of the junction unmatched. Germline CDR1 LNHNV, CDR2 YYDKDF (reference sequence). The CDR3 spells CATSRGGGGQGSYEQYF. CDR3 in DNA: TGTGCCACCAGCAGAGGAGGCGGGGGACAGGGGTCTTACGAGCAGTACTTC.

V is TRBV5-8 and J is TRBJ2-1; D perhaps matches TRBD2 (5 bases). This CDR3 comprises 14 residues. V gave up 4 bases and J gave up 4 bases, with 12 bases separating them. CDR1 and CDR2 (germline): SGHTS, YDEGEE. The CDR3 region has the DNA TGTGCCAGCAGCGTACCGACGGGGTACAATGAGCAGTTCTTC. Translating it yields CASSVPTGYNEQFF. The variable domain in full, completed from reference TRBV5-8 and TRBJ2-1, reads EAGVTQSPTHLIKTRGQQATLRCSPISGHTSVYWYQQALGLGLQFLLWYDEGEERNRGNFPPRFSGRQFPNYSSELNVNALELEDSALYLCASSVPTGYNEQFFGPGTRLTVL.